The source of this TCR beta chain is a study of CD4 T cells in relation to SARS-CoV-2 and coronaviruses. Study context: PBMCs were cultured with antigen for roughly 10 days before TCR beta sequencing. No peptide or an HIV-1 Nef peptide pool served as negative control. The study's findings and limits: SARS-CoV-2-driven expansion was significantly weaker in crossreactive than monoreactive clones.

On this clone: Its antigen remains unidentified.

The germline gives CDR1 SGHTA, CDR2 FQGNSA. The CDR3 loop spans 15 amino acids. With V trimmed by 5 bases and J by 4 bases, 10 bases remained unmatched. Profiled with immunoSEQ multiplex PCR; TCRdb holds only in-frame clones, not every one. The table has around 11,000 clones, around 68% seen once. Before the COVID-19 pandemic, during about 2010-2018, CD4+ T cells were taken from unexposed donors. The cells were cultured for around ten days before CD4+ T cells were isolated. This TCR came from a human donor in good health. Sequenced material: CD4+ T cells from PBMCs, cultured in vitro. The J gene is TRBJ1-2, the V gene TRBV7-2, with 7 bases matching TRBD1. Here the CDR3 DNA reads TGTGCCAGCAGCCCCGGTGGAGGGGGCGGCTATGGCTACACCTTC. Residues: CASSPGGGGGYGYTF.